The source of this T cell receptor beta chain is a study of PD-L1 blockade in urothelial cancer. On the study more broadly: Most patients, about 85% of the roughly 30, were males with bladder-origin cancer. Timepoints chosen for blood analysis were 3 weeks (second dose) and 6 weeks after treatment start. A median blood sample held about 140,000 T cells and 75,000 to 85,000 unique TCRs.

Germline assignment: CDR1 SGHRS and CDR2 YFSETQ. The junction had 3 bases not matched to a gene; V was cut back by 0 bases and J by 3 bases. The CDR3 runs 15 residues. Study observations and caveats: Below-median TCR clonality that was measured in pretreatment blood predicted better survival.

A word on this clone: Its antigen remains unknown.

Sample time point: pretreatment peripheral blood. Some clones are missing from TCRdb's copy, which holds only in-frame ones; the method was immunoSEQ multiplex PCR. Among roughly 91,000 clones listed, about 83% were seen once. The input for sequencing was PBMCs, taken around atezolizumab (anti-PD-L1) treatment. This TCR came from a man aged 60 to 69 with urothelial cancer. The chain combines TRBV5-1 with TRBJ1-3; 7 bases are shared with TRBD1. This CDR3 reads CASSLVAGGGNTIYF. In nucleotides, the CDR3 is TGCGCCAGCAGCTTGGTCGCAGGGGGTGGAAACACCATATATTTT.